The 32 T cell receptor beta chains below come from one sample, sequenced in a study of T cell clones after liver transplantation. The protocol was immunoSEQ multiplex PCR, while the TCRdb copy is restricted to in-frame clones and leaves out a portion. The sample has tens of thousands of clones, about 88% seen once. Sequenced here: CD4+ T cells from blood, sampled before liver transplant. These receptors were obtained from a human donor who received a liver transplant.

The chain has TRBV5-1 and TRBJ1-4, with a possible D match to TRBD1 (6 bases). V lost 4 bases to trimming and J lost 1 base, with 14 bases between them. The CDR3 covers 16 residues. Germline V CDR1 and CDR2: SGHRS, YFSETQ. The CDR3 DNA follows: TGCGCCAGCAGCCCTCCCGAGGGGGGAACTAATGAAAAACTGTTTTTT. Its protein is CASSPPEGGTNEKLFF.

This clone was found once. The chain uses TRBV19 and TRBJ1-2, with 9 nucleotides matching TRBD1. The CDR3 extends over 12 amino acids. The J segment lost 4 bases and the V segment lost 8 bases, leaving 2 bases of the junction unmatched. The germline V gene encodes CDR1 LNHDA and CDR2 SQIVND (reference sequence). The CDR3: CASGDRAYGYTF. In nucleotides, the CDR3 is TGTGCCAGTGGGGACAGGGCCTATGGCTACACCTTC.

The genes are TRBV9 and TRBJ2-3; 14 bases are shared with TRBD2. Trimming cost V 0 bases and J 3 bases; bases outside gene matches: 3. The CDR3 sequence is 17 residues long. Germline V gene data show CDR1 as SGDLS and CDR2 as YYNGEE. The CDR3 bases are TGTGCCAGCAGCGTAGAGGGGACTAGCGGGAGAACAGATACGCAGTATTTT. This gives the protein CASSVEGTSGRTDTQYF.

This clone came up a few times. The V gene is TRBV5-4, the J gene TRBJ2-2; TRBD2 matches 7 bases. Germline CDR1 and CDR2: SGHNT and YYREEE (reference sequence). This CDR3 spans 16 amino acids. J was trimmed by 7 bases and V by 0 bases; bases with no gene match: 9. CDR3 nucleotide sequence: TGTGCCAGCAGCTTGGGGGTGCGGGAGTCAAGCGGGGAGCTGTTTTTT. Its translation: CASSLGVRESSGELFF.

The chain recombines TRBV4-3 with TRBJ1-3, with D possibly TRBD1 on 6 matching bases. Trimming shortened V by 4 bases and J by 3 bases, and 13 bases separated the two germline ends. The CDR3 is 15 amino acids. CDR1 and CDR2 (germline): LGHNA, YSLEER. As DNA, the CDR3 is TGCGCCAGCAGCCGCGGGACAAGGGATGGAAACACCATATATTTT. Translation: CASSRGTRDGNTIYF.

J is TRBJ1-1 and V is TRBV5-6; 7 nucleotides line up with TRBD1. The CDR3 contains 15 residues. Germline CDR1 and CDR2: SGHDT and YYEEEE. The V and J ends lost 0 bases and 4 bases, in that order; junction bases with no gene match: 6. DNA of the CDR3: TGTGCCAGCAGCTTGGATCGACAGGGAGGCACTGAAGCTTTCTTT. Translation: CASSLDRQGGTEAFF.

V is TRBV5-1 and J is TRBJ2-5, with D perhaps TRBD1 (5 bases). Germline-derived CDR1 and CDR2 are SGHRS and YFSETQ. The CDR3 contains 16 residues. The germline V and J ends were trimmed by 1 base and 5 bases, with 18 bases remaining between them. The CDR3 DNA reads TGCGCCAGCAGCTTGCGTGGTCAGGGTGACGGGGAGACCCAGTACTTC. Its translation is CASSLRGQGDGETQYF. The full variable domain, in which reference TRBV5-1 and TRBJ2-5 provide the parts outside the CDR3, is KAGVTQTPRYLIKTRGQQVTLSCSPISGHRSVSWYQQTPGQGLQFLFEYFSETQRNKGNFPGRFSGRQFSNSRSEMNVSTLELGDSALYLCASSLRGQGDGETQYFGPGTRLLVL.

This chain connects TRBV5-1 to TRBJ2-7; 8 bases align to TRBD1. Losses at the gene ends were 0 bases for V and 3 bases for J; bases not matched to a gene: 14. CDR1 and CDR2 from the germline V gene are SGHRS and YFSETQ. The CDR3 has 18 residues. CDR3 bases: TGCGCCAGCAGCTTGGGGACAGGGAGGATTTCATTCGTCTACGAGCAGTACTTC. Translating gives CASSLGTGRISFVYEQYF.

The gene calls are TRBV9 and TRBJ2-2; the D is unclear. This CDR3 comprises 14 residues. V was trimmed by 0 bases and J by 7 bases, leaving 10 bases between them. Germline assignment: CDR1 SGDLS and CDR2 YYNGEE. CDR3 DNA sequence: TGTGCCAGCAGCGTAGCTAACAGCTTCGGGGAGCTGTTTTTT. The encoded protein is CASSVANSFGELFF.

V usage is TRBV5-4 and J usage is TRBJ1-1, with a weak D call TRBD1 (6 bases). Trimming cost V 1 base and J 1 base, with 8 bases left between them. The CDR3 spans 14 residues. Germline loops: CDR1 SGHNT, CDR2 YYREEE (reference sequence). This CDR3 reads CASSLSQGNTEAFF. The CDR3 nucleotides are TGTGCCAGCAGCTTGTCACAGGGGAACACTGAAGCTTTCTTT.

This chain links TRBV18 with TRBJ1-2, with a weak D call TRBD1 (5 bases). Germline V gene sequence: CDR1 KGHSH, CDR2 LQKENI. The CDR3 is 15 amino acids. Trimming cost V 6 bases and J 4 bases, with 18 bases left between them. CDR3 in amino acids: CASSPVAQEPYGYTF. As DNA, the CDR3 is TGTGCCAGCTCCCCAGTAGCACAGGAGCCCTATGGCTACACCTTC.

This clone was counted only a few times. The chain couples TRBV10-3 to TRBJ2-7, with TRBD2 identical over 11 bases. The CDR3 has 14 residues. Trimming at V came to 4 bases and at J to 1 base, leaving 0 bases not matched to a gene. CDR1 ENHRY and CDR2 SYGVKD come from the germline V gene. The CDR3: CAISGLAGSYEQYF. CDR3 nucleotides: TGTGCCATCAGTGGACTAGCGGGATCCTACGAGCAGTACTTC.

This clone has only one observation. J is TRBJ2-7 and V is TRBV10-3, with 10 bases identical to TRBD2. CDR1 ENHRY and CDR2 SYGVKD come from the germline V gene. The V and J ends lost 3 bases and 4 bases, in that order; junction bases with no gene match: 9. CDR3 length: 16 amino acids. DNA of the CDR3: TGTGCCATCAGTGAAGGGGCTAGCGGGAGTCAATACGAGCAGTACTTC. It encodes CAISEGASGSQYEQYF.

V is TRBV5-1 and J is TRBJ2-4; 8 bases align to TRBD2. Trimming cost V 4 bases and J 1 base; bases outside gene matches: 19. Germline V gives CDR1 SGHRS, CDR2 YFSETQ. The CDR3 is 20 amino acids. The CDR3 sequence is CASSAPSVGLGFWAKNIQYF. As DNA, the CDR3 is TGCGCCAGCAGCGCACCCTCCGTGGGACTAGGGTTTTGGGCCAAAAACATTCAGTACTTC. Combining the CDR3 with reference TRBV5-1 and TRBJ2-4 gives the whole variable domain KAGVTQTPRYLIKTRGQQVTLSCSPISGHRSVSWYQQTPGQGLQFLFEYFSETQRNKGNFPGRFSGRQFSNSRSEMNVSTLELGDSALYLCASSAPSVGLGFWAKNIQYFGAGTRLSVL.

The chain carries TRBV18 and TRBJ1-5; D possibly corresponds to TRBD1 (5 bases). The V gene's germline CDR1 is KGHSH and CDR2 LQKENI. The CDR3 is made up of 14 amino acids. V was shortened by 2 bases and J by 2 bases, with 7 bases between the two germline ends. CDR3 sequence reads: CASSPGTGNQPQHF. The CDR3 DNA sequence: TGTGCCAGCTCACCAGGGACGGGCAATCAGCCCCAGCATTTT.

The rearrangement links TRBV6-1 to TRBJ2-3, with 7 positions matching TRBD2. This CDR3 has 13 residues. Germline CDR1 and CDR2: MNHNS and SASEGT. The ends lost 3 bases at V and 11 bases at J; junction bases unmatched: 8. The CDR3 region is CASSEFREGRQYF. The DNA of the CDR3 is TGTGCCAGCAGTGAGTTCAGGGAGGGACGGCAGTATTTT.

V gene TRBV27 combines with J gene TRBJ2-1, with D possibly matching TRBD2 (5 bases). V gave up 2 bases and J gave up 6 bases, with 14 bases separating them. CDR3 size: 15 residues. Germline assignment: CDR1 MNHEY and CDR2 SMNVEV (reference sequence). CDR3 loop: CASSLIPQDFNEQFF. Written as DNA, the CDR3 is TGTGCCAGCAGTTTAATCCCGCAGGACTTCAATGAGCAGTTCTTC.

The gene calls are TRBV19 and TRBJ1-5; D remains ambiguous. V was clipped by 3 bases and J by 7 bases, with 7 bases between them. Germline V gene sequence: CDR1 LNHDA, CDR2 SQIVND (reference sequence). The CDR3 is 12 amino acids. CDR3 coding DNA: TGTGCCAGTAGTATGGATGGGCAGCCCCAGCATTTT. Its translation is CASSMDGQPQHF. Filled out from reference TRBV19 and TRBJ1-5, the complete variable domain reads DGGITQSPKYLFRKEGQNVTLSCEQNLNHDAMYWYRQDPGQGLRLIYYSQIVNDFQKGDIAEGYSVSREKKESFPLTVTSAQKNPTAFYLCASSMDGQPQHFGDGTRLSIL.

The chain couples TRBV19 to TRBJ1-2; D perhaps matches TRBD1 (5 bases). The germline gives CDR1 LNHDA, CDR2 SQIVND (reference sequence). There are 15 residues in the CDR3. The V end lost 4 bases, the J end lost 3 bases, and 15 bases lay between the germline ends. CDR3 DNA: TGTGCCAGTAGTAACCAGGACAAGAACCACTATGGCTACACCTTC. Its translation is CASSNQDKNHYGYTF.

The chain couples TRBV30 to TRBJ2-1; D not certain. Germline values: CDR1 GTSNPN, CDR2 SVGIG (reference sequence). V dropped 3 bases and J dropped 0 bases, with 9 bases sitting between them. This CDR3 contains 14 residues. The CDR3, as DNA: TGTGCCTGGAGGCGGTCGAGCTCCTACAATGAGCAGTTCTTC. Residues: CAWRRSSSYNEQFF.

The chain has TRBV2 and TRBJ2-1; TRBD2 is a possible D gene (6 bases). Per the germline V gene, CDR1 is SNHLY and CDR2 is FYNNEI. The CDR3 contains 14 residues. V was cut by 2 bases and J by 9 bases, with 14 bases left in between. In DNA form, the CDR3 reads TGTGCCAGCAGTGAATTGACTTCGGAGGGTGAGCAGTTCTTC. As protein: CASSELTSEGEQFF.

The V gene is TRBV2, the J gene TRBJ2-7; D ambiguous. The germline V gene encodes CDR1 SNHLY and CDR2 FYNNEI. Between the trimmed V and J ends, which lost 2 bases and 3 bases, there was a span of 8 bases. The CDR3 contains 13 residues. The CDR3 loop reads CASSELEFYEQYF. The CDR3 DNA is TGTGCCAGCAGTGAACTAGAGTTCTACGAGCAGTACTTC.

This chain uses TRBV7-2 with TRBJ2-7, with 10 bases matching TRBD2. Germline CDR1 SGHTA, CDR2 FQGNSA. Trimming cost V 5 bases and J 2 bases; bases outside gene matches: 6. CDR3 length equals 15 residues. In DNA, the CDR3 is TGTGCCAGCAGCGTCACTAGCGGGACCACCTACGAGCAGTACTTC. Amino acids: CASSVTSGTTYEQYF.

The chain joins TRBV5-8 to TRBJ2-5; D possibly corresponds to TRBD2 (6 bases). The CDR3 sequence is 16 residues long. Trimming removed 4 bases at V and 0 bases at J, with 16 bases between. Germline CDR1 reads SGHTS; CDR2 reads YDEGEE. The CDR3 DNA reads TGTGCCAGCAGCGTAATTGGGGGGACGTACCAAGAGACCCAGTACTTC. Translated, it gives CASSVIGGTYQETQYF.

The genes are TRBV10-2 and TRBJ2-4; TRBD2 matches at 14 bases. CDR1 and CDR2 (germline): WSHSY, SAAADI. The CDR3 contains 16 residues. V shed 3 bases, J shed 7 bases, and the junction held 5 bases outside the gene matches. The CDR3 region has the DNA TGCGCCAGCAGTGAAGGACTAGCGGGAGGTCTGAACATTCAGTACTTC. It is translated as CASSEGLAGGLNIQYF.

The DNA for the CDR3 is TGTGCCAGCAGCTCCGGACAGGGGGCAGAGACCCAGTACTTC. This translates into CASSSGQGAETQYF. The chain combines TRBV7-7 with TRBJ2-5; TRBD1 matches at 11 bases. The CDR3 is 14 residues long. CDR1 SSHAT and CDR2 FNYEAQ come from the germline V gene (reference sequence). V was clipped by 4 bases and J by 4 bases; unmatched bases: 2.

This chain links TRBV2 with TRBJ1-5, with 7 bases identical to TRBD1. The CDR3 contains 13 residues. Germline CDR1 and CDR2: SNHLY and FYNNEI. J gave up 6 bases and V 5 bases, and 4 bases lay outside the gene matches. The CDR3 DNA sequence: TGTGCCAGCAGTTCGACAGGGAGTCAGCCCCAGCATTTT. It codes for CASSSTGSQPQHF.

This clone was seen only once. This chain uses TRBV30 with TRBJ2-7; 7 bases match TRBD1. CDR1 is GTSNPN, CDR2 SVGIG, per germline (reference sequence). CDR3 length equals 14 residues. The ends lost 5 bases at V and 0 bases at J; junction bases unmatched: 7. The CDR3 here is CAWGGQSYSYEQYF. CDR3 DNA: TGTGCCTGGGGGGGACAGTCCTACTCCTACGAGCAGTACTTC. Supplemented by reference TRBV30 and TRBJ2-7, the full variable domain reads SQTIHQWPATLVQPVGSPLSLECTVEGTSNPNLYWYRQAAGRGLQLLFYSVGIGQISSEVPQNLSASRPQDRQFILSSKKLLLSDSGFYLCAWGGQSYSYEQYFGPGTRLTVT.

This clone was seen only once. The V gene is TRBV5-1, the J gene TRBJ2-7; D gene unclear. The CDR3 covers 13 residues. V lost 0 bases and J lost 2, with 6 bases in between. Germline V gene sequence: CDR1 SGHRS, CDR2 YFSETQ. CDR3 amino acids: CASSLAVTYEQYF. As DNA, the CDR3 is TGCGCCAGCAGCTTGGCAGTTACCTACGAGCAGTACTTC.

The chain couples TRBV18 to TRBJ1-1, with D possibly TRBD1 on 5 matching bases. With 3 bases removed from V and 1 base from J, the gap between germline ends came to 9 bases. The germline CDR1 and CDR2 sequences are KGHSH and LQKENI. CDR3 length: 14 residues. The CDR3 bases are TGTGCCAGCTCACCGAAAGACAGGAACACTGAAGCTTTCTTT. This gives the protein CASSPKDRNTEAFF.

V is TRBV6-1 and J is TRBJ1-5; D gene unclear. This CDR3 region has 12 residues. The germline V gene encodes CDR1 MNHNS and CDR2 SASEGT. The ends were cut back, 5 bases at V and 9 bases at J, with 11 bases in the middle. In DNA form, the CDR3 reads TGTGCCAGCAGTCGTTCGAGTTCGCCCCAGCATTTT. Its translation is CASSRSSSPQHF.

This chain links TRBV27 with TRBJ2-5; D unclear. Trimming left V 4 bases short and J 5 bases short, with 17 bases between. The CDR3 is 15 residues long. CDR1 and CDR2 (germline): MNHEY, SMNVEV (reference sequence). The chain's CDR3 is CASSSHLVQGETQYF. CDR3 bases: TGTGCCAGCAGTTCCCATTTAGTGCAAGGGGAGACCCAGTACTTC.